This entry features one TCR beta chain sequence. Its antigen is not known. This sample's RNA came from whole unsorted tissue. TCRbeta libraries were built with three rounds of nested PCR, modified from ARM-PCR. TCRdb ran MiXCR on the multiplex PCR reads and lists one entry per CDR3 protein. The data contain about 80,000 distinct CDR3 sequences, around 80% of them singletons. The data were obtained in a study of tumor and adjacent non-tumor tissue in lung cancer. Study-level points and caveats: Compared with tumor, normal lung showed significantly lower TCR diversity. Higher tumor TCR diversity was associated with shorter survival.

CDR1 and CDR2 from the germline V gene are MDHEN and SYDVKM. There are 13 residues in the CDR3. V was shortened by 9 bases and J by 4 bases, with 15 bases between the two germline ends. This TCR was recovered from a woman aged 45-65 years with non-small cell lung cancer. The chain is built from TRBV28 and TRBJ2-5, with D maybe TRBD2 (6 bases). Sequencing was done on a sample of lung tumor tissue. This CDR3 reads CARSPEGLETQYF. As DNA, the CDR3 is TGTGCCAGAAGTCCCGAGGGACTAGAGACCCAGTACTTC.